This TCR beta chain was identified during a study of shared clonotypes between healthy human individuals. About the study: Each donor had three CD4 naive, three CD4 memory, two CD8 naive and one CD8 memory plate. Findings and caveats of the study: In general, naive subsets displayed greater estimated richness than memory subsets did.

The repertoire was sequenced with immunoSEQ multiplex PCR; TCRdb's copy has only in-frame clones and lacks some. This repertoire shows some 2,000,000 clones, roughly 96% found once; its top ten account for around 0.13%. A remark on this clone: Its antigen remains unidentified.

The CDR3 length is 16 residues. The V end lost 2 bases, the J end lost 2 bases, and 14 bases lay between the germline ends. Germline-derived CDR1 and CDR2 are SGHVS and FNYEAQ. The material sequenced was naive CD4+ T cells sorted from blood. Subset: CD45RA+ positively selected. V gene TRBV7-6 combines with J gene TRBJ2-3; D is unclear. This receptor was obtained from a man aged 18 to 29 in good health. CDR3 nucleotide sequence: TGTGCCAGCAGCTTAATCGAGTTAACTAACACAGATACGCAGTATTTT. Protein: CASSLIELTNTDTQYF.